This T cell receptor beta chain appears in the sequencing data of a study of T cells in Graves' hyperthyroidism and ophthalmopathy. Regions amplified from RNA transcripts were the TCR beta CDR3 regions. Initially, a first-round RT-PCR of the TCR CDR3 employed the HTBI primer set. In TCRdb, the multiplex PCR reads were re-called with MiXCR into one record per CDR3 protein. Of under 400,000 distinct CDR3 sequences detected, around 15% appear once; the ten largest clones hold about 21%. V shed 3 bases and J shed 6 bases, with 13 bases lying between them. The germline V gene has CDR1 SGHAT and CDR2 FQNNGV. The length of the CDR3 is 14 residues. Whole-study results and caveats: Using 13 V-J features, a model discriminated ophthalmopathy from stable hyperthyroidism.

This clonotype has a count of ten or more. The antigen is unknown. The sequenced material came from blood. This receptor was obtained from a woman between 55 and 75 years old with Graves' ophthalmopathy. The V gene is TRBV11-2, the J gene TRBJ2-3, with D uncertain. The DNA of the CDR3 is TGTGCCAGCAGCTTGGACCCCCGGGCCGATACGCAGTATTTT. Residues: CASSLDPRADTQYF.